The source of this TCR beta chain is a study of PD-1 and CTLA-4 blockade in melanoma. Per the germline V gene, CDR1 is MDHEN and CDR2 is SYDVKM. Trimming left V 0 bases short and J 2 bases short, with 3 bases between. The CDR3 is made up of 13 amino acids. TCRdb's table, derived via immunoSEQ multiplex PCR, lists solely in-frame clones and lacks some. The sample includes roughly 11,000 clones, roughly four fifths of them seen just once. The input for sequencing was CD8+ T cells from peripheral blood, taken from a patient given anti-PD-1 treatment. This chain links TRBV28 with TRBJ2-3; no clear D. The TCR was taken from a human donor with melanoma. As DNA, the CDR3 is TGTGCCAGCAGTTTATGGTCCACAGATACGCAGTATTTT. Translation: CASSLWSTDTQYF. Full variable domain (rest looked up from reference TRBV28 and TRBJ2-3): DVKVTQSSRYLVKRTGEKVFLECVQDMDHENMFWYRQDPGLGLRLIYFSYDVKMKEKGDIPEGYSVSREKKERFSLILESASTNQTSMYLCASSLWSTDTQYFGPGTRLTVL.